The T cell receptor (beta chain) described here comes from a study of blood T cell repertoires in COVID-19. Study background: Donors in the United States, Italy and Spain gave samples during acute or convalescent COVID-19.

This CDR3 has 12 amino acids. V lost 6 bases, J lost 8 bases, and 4 bases stayed unmatched. Assay used: immunoSEQ multiplex PCR; TCRdb lists only in-frame clones, some missing. The sample shows approximately 38,000 clones, 80% to 90% of them seen only once. The clonotype originates from a human donor in a cohort sampled during active COVID-19. Source material: peripheral blood. This chain uses TRBV12-3 or TRBV12-4 with TRBJ1-3, with 7 nucleotides matching TRBD1. In DNA, the CDR3 is TGTGCCAGCAGGACAGGGTTTGACACCATATATTTT. Translated: CASRTGFDTIYF.